These 3 T cell receptor beta chains share one sample of origin, sequenced in a study of cytomegalovirus exposure and HLA in healthy donors. It was with 60 Vbeta and 13 Jbeta primers that the PCR ran. TCRdb's table, derived via immunoSEQ multiplex PCR, lists solely in-frame clones and lacks some. The data show about 100,000 clones, 75% to 85% seen once. Sequencing was carried out using PBMCs. The receptors come from a woman aged 45 to 65 in good health and CMV-seropositive.

Only one count was recorded for this clone. The V and J genes are TRBV9 and TRBJ2-5; a possible D gene is TRBD1 (5 bases). CDR1 is SGDLS and CDR2 is YYNGEE in the germline V gene. The CDR3 runs to 12 residues. V was trimmed by 7 bases and J by 3 bases, leaving 10 bases between them. Written as DNA, the CDR3 is TGTGCCAGCGGTGGGGCAGAAGAGACCCAGTACTTC. Translating it yields CASGGAEETQYF.

V gene TRBV11-1 combines with J gene TRBJ2-5; D is unresolved. Per the germline V gene, CDR1 is SGHAT and CDR2 is FQDESV (reference sequence). The CDR3 length is 14 residues. V shed 3 bases and J shed 0 bases, with 8 bases lying between them. The CDR3 protein is CASSFYEYQETQYF. Written as DNA, the CDR3 is TGTGCCAGCAGCTTCTATGAGTACCAAGAGACCCAGTACTTC.

The chain uses TRBV27 and TRBJ1-1; the D is unclear. The CDR3 is 13 residues long. V lost 2 bases to trimming and J lost 0 bases, with 4 bases between them. Germline V gives CDR1 MNHEY, CDR2 SMNVEV (reference sequence). CDR3 coding DNA: TGTGCCAGCAGTTTAGCTATGAACACTGAAGCTTTCTTT. Translated, it gives CASSLAMNTEAFF.